The rows below give T cell receptor beta chains drawn from one sample of a study of tumor and adjacent non-tumor tissue in lung cancer. MiXCR was run by TCRdb on the multiplex PCR reads, yielding one entry per CDR3 protein. The sample lists about 80,000 distinct CDR3 sequences, roughly 80% seen once, with about 47% in the top ten. Sequencing used distant non-tumor lung tissue. The receptors derive from a man aged 55 to 70 with non-small cell lung cancer. The CDR3 runs from the conserved cysteine through the conserved F or W.

j_gene	v_gene	CDR3aa
TRBJ2-3	TRBV11-3	CASSFQVADTQYF
TRBJ2-7	TRBV20-1	CSARKSSGSLNGQYF
TRBJ2-2	TRBV11-2	CTSSNTWCGELFF
TRBJ1-5	TRBV5-1	CASSLSIGGENQPQHF
TRBJ1-6	TRBV7-8	CASSLSTGGGFDISPLHF
TRBJ2-1	TRBV4-2	CASRDIWEWDEQFF
TRBJ1-5	TRBV4-2	CASSQARDSNSNQPQHF
TRBJ2-3	TRBV11-2	CASSFLVGGVQYF
TRBJ1-1	TRBV29-1	CSAAWGDPSEAFF
TRBJ2-3	TRBV4-3	CANSQDLAGGGDTQYF
TRBJ2-3	TRBV5-1	CASRQGASIDTQYF
TRBJ1-1	TRBV6-2/TRBV6-3	CASSYQGLNTEAFF
TRBJ2-4	TRBV11-3	CASSPRDPKNIQYF
TRBJ1-1	TRBV11-2	CASGLDRAGEAFF
TRBJ2-5	TRBV6-5	CAICYRTSGGPQETQYF
TRBJ2-1	TRBV20-1	CNARDRAEEQFF
TRBJ2-1	TRBV20-1	CNAPHPHGVNEQFF
TRBJ2-5	TRBV6-2/TRBV6-3	CASSFIAGRLETQYF
TRBJ1-1	TRBV11-3	CASSSHERQTEAFF
TRBJ1-5	TRBV6-2/TRBV6-3	CANSLPPDRVQLQHF
TRBJ2-5	TRBV20-1	CSARLGSETQYF
TRBJ2-2	TRBV4-3	CVSQTGAGTGELFF
TRBJ1-1	TRBV11-2	CASILVGRGAEAFF
TRBJ1-2	TRBV11-3	CASSVGQEYGYTF
TRBJ1-5	TRBV6-6	CASSNPTGSNQPQHF
TRBJ2-7	TRBV7-9	CASSLEVRYYEQYF
TRBJ2-3	TRBV20-1	CSARTNWRGEPDTQYF
TRBJ2-5	TRBV20-1	CSARGMGRGQETQYF
TRBJ2-7	TRBV11-2	CASNLEVEYEQYF
TRBJ1-2	TRBV11-2	CPSSLDAGIGGYTF
TRBJ1-1	TRBV11-2	CVNSLVRRGTEAFF
TRBJ2-5	TRBV11-2	CASSSGRVQETQHF
TRBJ2-3	TRBV11-2	CASNLGGGIITYTQYF
TRBJ2-1	TRBV7-8	CVSSGIRTGLEVNEQFF
TRBJ2-1	TRBV30	CARSVANNEQFF
TRBJ2-5	TRBV11-2	CASGSTMGGPKESQYF
TRBJ2-1	TRBV20-1	CTARARGRAEFNEQFF
TRBJ2-5	TRBV20-1	CSARDESMQTQYF
TRBJ2-3	TRBV11-3	CAGSHGGSTDTLYF